This TCR beta chain was recovered during a study of T cells in Graves' hyperthyroidism and ophthalmopathy. Using RNA transcripts as the source, TCR beta CDR3 regions were amplified. The study used the HTBI primer set for a first-round RT-PCR of the TCR CDR3. TCRdb redid the calling of the multiplex PCR reads with MiXCR, one entry per CDR3 protein. The table lists 750,000 to 900,000 distinct CDR3 sequences, 38% of them singletons. This clonotype has a count of ten or more. The PBMCs studied were ones that came from approximately 9.9 ml fresh peripheral blood. Sequenced input: blood. The sequence was obtained from a man between 18 and 29 years old with Graves' hyperthyroidism.

CDR3 nucleotide sequence: TGCAGTGGACTAGCGGTCGACGAGCAGTACTTC. Residues: CSGLAVDEQYF. The J gene is TRBJ2-7, the V gene TRBV20-1, with TRBD2 matching over 9 bases. J lost 5 bases, V lost 7 bases, and 3 bases had no gene match. The V gene's germline CDR1 is DFQATT and CDR2 SNEGSKA (reference sequence). The CDR3 spans 11 residues.